Presented here are 10 T cell receptor beta chains from one specimen sequenced in a study of identical twins. TCRdb re-derived calls from the 5' RACE reads in MiXCR, one entry per CDR3 protein. The table lists hundreds of thousands of distinct CDR3 sequences, about 8.3% of them singletons. The same specimen was also included in a second study, on yellow fever vaccine responses in identical twins.

The sequenced sample was memory (CD45RO+) T cells sorted from blood. These receptors were taken from a woman between 18 and 29 years old in good health.

The V gene is TRBV28, the J gene TRBJ2-1; 15 nucleotides line up with TRBD2. The length of the CDR3 is 18 residues. J lost 4 bases, V lost 6 bases, and 10 bases had no gene match. The V gene's germline CDR1 is MDHEN and CDR2 SYDVKM. The CDR3 DNA sequence: TGTGCCAGCAGCTCCGGACTAGCGGGGGGGCGATATTACAATGAGCAGTTCTTC. This sequence encodes CASSSGLAGGRYYNEQFF.

This clonotype showed up many times. The chain employs TRBV20-1 and TRBJ2-3; weak D call: TRBD1 (5 bases). The CDR3 contains 13 residues. The ends were cut back, 3 bases at V and 1 base at J, with 8 bases in the middle. Germline CDR1 and CDR2: DFQATT and SNEGSKA (reference sequence). In DNA form, the CDR3 reads TGCAGTGCTAGCGACAGCCGCACAGATACGCAGTATTTT. It translates to CSASDSRTDTQYF.

The rearrangement joins TRBV19 to TRBJ2-7; 8 bases align to TRBD1. In germline, CDR1 is LNHDA, CDR2 SQIVND (reference sequence). This CDR3 region has 15 residues. J gave up 0 bases and V 3 bases, and 4 bases lay outside the gene matches. CDR3 bases: TGTGCCAGTAGTATCCGGACAGGGAACTCCTACGAGCAGTACTTC. Protein product: CASSIRTGNSYEQYF.

The CDR3 here is CASSSPDSPEQYF. The CDR3 bases are TGCGCCAGCAGCTCCCCCGACAGCCCGGAGCAGTACTTC. The chain joins TRBV5-1 to TRBJ2-7, with a weak D call TRBD1 (5 bases). Germline values: CDR1 SGHRS, CDR2 YFSETQ. The CDR3 length is 13 residues. With 3 bases removed from V and 7 bases from J, the gap between germline ends came to 14 bases.

This clonotype has just a few counts. The chain is built from TRBV13 and TRBJ2-1, with 8 bases matching TRBD2. J lost 9 bases, V lost 1 base, and 5 bases had no gene match. The CDR3 is 14 amino acids. The V gene's germline CDR1 is PRHDT and CDR2 FYEKMQ (reference sequence). CDR3 sequence: CASSLAGGPSEQFF. As DNA, the CDR3 is TGTGCCAGCAGCTTAGCGGGGGGGCCTAGTGAGCAGTTCTTC. Looking up the rest from reference TRBV13 and TRBJ2-1 gives the full variable domain: AAGVIQSPRHLIKEKRETATLKCYPIPRHDTVYWYQQGPGQDPQFLISFYEKMQSDKGSIPDRFSAQQFSDYHSELNMSSLELGDSALYFCASSLAGGPSEQFFGPGTRLTVL.

The rearrangement joins TRBV2 to TRBJ1-5; D gene uncertain. Trimming removed 1 base from V and 4 bases from J, with 11 bases in between. The CDR3 runs 15 residues. Germline-derived CDR1 and CDR2 are SNHLY and FYNNEI. DNA of the CDR3: TGTGCCAGCAGTGAAGTGATAGAAGTGAATCAGCCCCAGCATTTT. Its translation: CASSEVIEVNQPQHF.

This clonotype was picked up many times. The V call is TRBV28, the J call TRBJ2-1; D might be TRBD2 (6 bases). Germline CDR1 reads MDHEN; CDR2 reads SYDVKM. Trimming pared 4 bases from V and 0 bases from J, leaving 10 bases between. The CDR3 runs 15 residues. Here the CDR3 DNA reads TGTGCCAGCAGTTCGGGGGAGGACTCCTACAATGAGCAGTTCTTC. As protein: CASSSGEDSYNEQFF.

In this sample, this clonotype turned up many times. Here the CDR3 DNA reads TGTGCCACCAGTGACCCGAGGACAGGGAGTGCAGATACGCAGTATTTT. It encodes CATSDPRTGSADTQYF. The J gene is TRBJ2-3, the V gene TRBV24-1; 8 nucleotides line up with TRBD1. Germline assignment: CDR1 KGHDR and CDR2 SFDVKD. Germline trimming cut 4 bases from V and 4 bases from J; bases unmatched to any gene: 9. The CDR3 has 16 amino acids.

V and J are TRBV5-6 and TRBJ2-1, with 7 bases lining up with TRBD2. Unmatched junction bases numbered 10, after V lost 5 bases and J lost 5 bases. Germline V lookup: CDR1 SGHDT, CDR2 YYEEEE. This CDR3 has 15 residues. The CDR3: CASSVRASGNNEQFF. The CDR3 DNA follows: TGTGCCAGCAGTGTCAGGGCTAGCGGAAACAATGAGCAGTTCTTC.

This clonotype showed up just a few times. J is TRBJ2-2 and V is TRBV3-1; TRBD2 matches at 9 bases. Trimming took 6 bases from V and 1 from J; bases not matched to a gene: 3. The CDR3 spans 15 residues. Germline assignment: CDR1 LGHDT and CDR2 YNNKEL (reference sequence). The CDR3 loop reads CASRMTSGNTGELFF. In DNA form, the CDR3 reads TGTGCCAGCAGGATGACTAGCGGGAACACCGGGGAGCTGTTTTTT.